The text below deals with one T cell receptor beta chain. Its antigen is not yet known. No clone much larger than this one lies a single base away; base qualities are absent. This specimen comes from a study of shared T cell receptors in the human thymus (dated by TCRdb to the early 2020s). Some background on the complete study: The study investigated the way shared, self-reactive T-cell receptor alpha chains are produced in the human thymus.

The receptor library was made with the immunoSEQ multiplex PCR assay. This is the immuneACCESS table as TCRdb keeps it, with only in-frame sequences that have V and J called. A part of the clones is gone; compared with another copy, unresolved V genes explain less than half, and the rest is unexplained. This sample holds about 610,000 clones; roughly 90% were observed only once. The ten largest clones take up about 0.01% of the sample. CDR1 and CDR2 are drawn from the germline V gene: SGHTA, FQGNSA. The CDR3 goes from the cysteine to the phenylalanine over 14 residues. The CDR3 DNA has 42 bases and is translated from base 1. V loses 5 bases, J loses 3 bases, and the germline ends lie 13 bases apart. A further study also used this sample, focusing on human thymus T cells. The second paper further reports: Immunologically healthy infants undergoing open corrective cardiac surgery for congenital heart defects in Finland were used as donors. Thymus tissue was obtained as surgical resects removed during corrective cardiac surgery. Both the thymic and the peripheral blood repertoires appeared to show biased V and J gene segment usage. According to the related research, thymic TCR repertoires were highly overlapping among unrelated individuals. The study used 7 to 9 infant thymus samples plus four related peripheral blood samples to characterize TCR alpha and beta repertoires. The infant donors were roughly 7 to 250 days old, and the cohort included roughly six males and a couple of females. Thymocytes were mechanically released from the tissue and were stored as pellets of roughly 9-31 million cells at -70 degrees C. Genomic DNA was extracted from frozen cell pellets with a QIAsymphony instrument. The immunoSEQ multiplex PCR assay was used to amplify the TCRB and TCRAD loci from a standardized amount of quality-controlled genomic DNA. The amplicons spanned the V(D)J region and were long enough to cover the CDR3 and allow V and J genes to be identified. Through the commercial immunoSEQ service, the amplicons were sequenced on an Illumina platform. Corrections for primer bias and sequencing errors followed previously described methods, while TCRAD and TCRB definitions were based on the IMGT database. Repertoires were analysed with immunoSEQ Analyzer 3.0 and VDJTools, covering basic statistics, V/J segment usage, diversity estimates, rarefaction and pairwise overlap. Chao1, ChaoE, Efron-Thisted, Shannon and inverse Simpson indices were used to estimate diversity, which was also estimated on datasets down-sampled to the smallest sample. Repertoire overlap was determined by strict matching of CDR3 nucleotide sequence, V gene and J gene, and Jaccard-based multidimensional scaling clustering was applied. On average, thymus samples gave 750,000 to 950,000 unique TCRB clonotypes, whereas blood samples gave 75,000 to 95,000.

The chain links TRBV7-2 with TRBJ1-1; there is no confident call for the D gene. Material: thymocytes. The TCR sequence derives from a boy in the first two years of life with a congenital heart defect. Donor details come from another sample of the same person, matched by shared clones. DNA sequence: TGTGCCAGCAGCCCGCGGGGAGAGTACACTGAAGCTTTCTTT. This codes for CASSPRGEYTEAFF.